This T cell receptor beta chain is from a study of T cell repertoires in cytomegalovirus infection (dated by TCRdb to about 2019). General notes on the study: The peptide stimulations were aimed at well-studied HLA-B-restricted epitopes as well as recently identified HLA-C-restricted CMV epitopes, whose presentation resists viral immunomodulation. Because public TCR beta signatures pointed to carriage of CMV infection together with the matching HLA type, the HLA type of each donor mattered for the analysis.

These reads were obtained on an Illumina HiSeq 1500. TCRdb reanalyzed the raw reads on its own, using fastp at Q25 for trimming and MiXCR for clone calling, and kept in-frame beta chains. A single entry per CDR3 protein holds the most common genes and DNA from its merged rows. Within this sample are about 770,000 distinct CDR3 sequences, with about 28% of them counted one time only. Of the sample, under 15% falls within the top ten clones. With respect to this clonotype: Its antigen is not yet known. There are no base qualities to consult, and no much larger clone falls within one base.

The germline ends are 21 bases apart after V is trimmed by 2 bases and J by 4 bases. From a lookup of the germline V gene (reference sequence), CDR1 and CDR2 are LNHDA and SQIVND. From the cysteine up to the phenylalanine, the CDR3 has a length of 18 residues. The retained sequence is limited to the CDR3, 54 bases, with the frame set at the first base. Paper-wide results and their limitations: The ex vivo response was dominated by HLA-C-restricted CMV-specific TCR beta clonotypes, which also provided the single most frequent clonotype in two of eight donors. Carriers of CMV infection plus the relevant HLA type were discriminated by the cumulative frequency of public TCR beta family members in the study cohort and in an independent approximately 360-donor cohort.

The sample's treatment or condition label is to be understood as: in vitro stimulation with specific CMV peptide epitopes to enrich CMV-specific T cells. The V and J segments used are TRBV19 and TRBJ2-1; the D gene is perhaps TRBD2, on 7 matching bases. Sequenced here: cultured CD8+ T cells from PBMCs, sampled from culture after CMV antigen stimulation. The clonotype originates from a human donor in good health (CMV status not recorded). Some clones in this sample may be carry-over from other donors' samples. The DNA sequence follows: TGTGCCAGTAGTATATTCGGAGGTGGCGGGGGCGGGTACAATGAGCAGTTCTTC. It specifies CASSIFGGGGGGYNEQFF.